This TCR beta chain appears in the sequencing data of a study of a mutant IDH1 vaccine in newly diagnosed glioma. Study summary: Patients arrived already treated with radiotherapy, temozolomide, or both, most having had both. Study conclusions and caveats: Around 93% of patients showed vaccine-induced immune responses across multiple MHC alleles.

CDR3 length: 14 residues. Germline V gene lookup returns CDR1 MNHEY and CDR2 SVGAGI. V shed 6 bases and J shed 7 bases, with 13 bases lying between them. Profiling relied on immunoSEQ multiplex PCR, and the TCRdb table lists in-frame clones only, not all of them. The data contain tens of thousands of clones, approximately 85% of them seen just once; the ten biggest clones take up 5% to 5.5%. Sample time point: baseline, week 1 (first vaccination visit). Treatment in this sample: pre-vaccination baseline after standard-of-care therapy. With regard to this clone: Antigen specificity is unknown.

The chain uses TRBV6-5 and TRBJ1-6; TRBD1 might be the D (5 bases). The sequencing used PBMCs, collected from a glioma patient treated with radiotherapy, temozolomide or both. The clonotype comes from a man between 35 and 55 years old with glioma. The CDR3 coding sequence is TGTGCCAGCAGAACTGGACACCGGAATTCACCCCTCCACTTT. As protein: CASRTGHRNSPLHF.